Below, 8 T cell receptor beta chains from the same sample are listed, as sequenced in a study of blood T cell repertoires in COVID-19. The protocol was immunoSEQ multiplex PCR, while the TCRdb copy is restricted to in-frame clones and leaves out a portion. The table lists around 150,000 clones, approximately 80% of them singletons, with 7% in the top ten. The sequencing sample was made of peripheral blood. The receptor source for this set is a woman between 40 and 55 years old with COVID-19, enrolled during active disease.

The rearrangement links TRBV5-6 to TRBJ1-1; 7 bases are a match to TRBD1. This CDR3 is 19 amino acids long. Germline loops: CDR1 SGHDT, CDR2 YYEEEE. V gave up 4 bases and J gave up 0 bases; unmatched junction bases: 18. The CDR3 region has the DNA TGTGCCAGCAGCCCTGGAGTCCGAGGGGGCGAAAATGTGAACACTGAAGCTTTCTTT. Translating gives CASSPGVRGGENVNTEAFF.

The V gene is TRBV4-2, the J gene TRBJ1-3, with D possibly matching TRBD1 (6 bases). Germline V CDR1 and CDR2: LGHNA, YNFKEQ. The V end lost 4 bases, the J end lost 0 bases, and 16 bases lay between the germline ends. CDR3 length: 17 residues. CDR3 in DNA: TGTGCCAGCAGCCCAAAAATTACAGGGCCCTCTGGAAACACCATATATTTT. Translated: CASSPKITGPSGNTIYF.

In DNA, the CDR3 is TGTGCCAGCAGCCAAAACTTCGCCACCGGGGAGCTGTTTTTT. Its protein is CASSQNFATGELFF. The gene calls are TRBV7-3 and TRBJ2-2; D gene uncertain. The V and J ends lost 5 bases and 4 bases respectively, with 11 bases between them. Germline V gene data show CDR1 as SGHTA and CDR2 as FQGTGA. This CDR3 region has 14 residues. The variable domain in full, completed from reference TRBV7-3 and TRBJ2-2, reads GAGVSQTPSNKVTEKGKYVELRCDPISGHTALYWYRQSLGQGPEFLIYFQGTGAADDSGLPNDRFFAVRPEGSVSTLKIQRTERGDSAVYLCASSQNFATGELFFGEGSRLTVL.

J is TRBJ2-7 and V is TRBV27; the match to TRBD2 covers 7 bases. Germline CDR1 and CDR2: MNHEY and SMNVEV (reference sequence). Trimming removed 5 bases from V and 4 bases from J; junction bases left unmatched: 8. This CDR3 spans 14 amino acids. CDR3 DNA sequence: TGTGCCAGCAGTCATTCTAGCGGAGCGTACGAGCAGTACTTC. Its translation: CASSHSSGAYEQYF.

This chain connects TRBV5-4 to TRBJ2-4; 10 nucleotides agree with TRBD1. The CDR3 is 14 residues long. The germline gives CDR1 SGHNT, CDR2 YYREEE (reference sequence). The ends lost 4 bases at V and 8 bases at J; junction bases unmatched: 6. The CDR3 is CASSGTGVGDIQYF. The CDR3 nucleotides are TGTGCCAGCAGCGGGACAGGGGTGGGGGACATTCAGTACTTC. The full variable domain, with the rest looked up from reference TRBV5-4 and TRBJ2-4, is ETGVTQSPTHLIKTRGQQVTLRCSSQSGHNTVSWYQQALGQGPQFIFQYYREEENGRGNFPPRFSGLQFPNYSSELNVNALELDDSALYLCASSGTGVGDIQYFGAGTRLSVL.

The CDR3 coding sequence is TGCAGCGTTCAAGGGACAGACAGTAATGAAAAACTGTTTTTT. This translates into CSVQGTDSNEKLFF. The genes are TRBV29-1 and TRBJ1-4; TRBD1 matches 7 bases. With 5 bases clipped from V and 4 bases from J, the junction kept 7 bases outside the gene matches. The CDR3 runs to 14 residues. Germline V gene sequence: CDR1 SQVTM, CDR2 ANQGSEA.

This chain links TRBV7-9 with TRBJ2-3; 11 nucleotides agree with TRBD1. Germline lookup yields CDR1 SEHNR and CDR2 FQNEAQ (reference sequence). Unmatched junction bases numbered 9, after V lost 7 bases and J lost 6 bases. This CDR3 is 15 amino acids long. The CDR3 DNA sequence: TGTGCCAGCACCTACGGGACAGGGGGATGGGATACGCAGTATTTT. Translating gives CASTYGTGGWDTQYF.

The CDR3 spells CAWSVLLAGLAFF. CDR3 nucleotides: TGTGCCTGGAGTGTACTACTGGCAGGGCTGGCTTTCTTT. This chain connects TRBV30 to TRBJ1-1, with D maybe TRBD1 (5 bases). The CDR3 has 13 residues. The germline V gene encodes CDR1 GTSNPN and CDR2 SVGIG (reference sequence). Trimming left V 0 bases short and J 11 bases short, with 16 bases between.